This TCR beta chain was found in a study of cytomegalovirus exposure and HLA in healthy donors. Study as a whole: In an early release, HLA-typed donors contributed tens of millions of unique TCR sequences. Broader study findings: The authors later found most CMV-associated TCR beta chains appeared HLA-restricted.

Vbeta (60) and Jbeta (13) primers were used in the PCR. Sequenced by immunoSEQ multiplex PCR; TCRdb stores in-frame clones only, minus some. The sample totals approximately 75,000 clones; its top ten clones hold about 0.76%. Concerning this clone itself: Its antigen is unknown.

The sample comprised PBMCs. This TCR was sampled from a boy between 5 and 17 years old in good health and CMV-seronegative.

CDR3 loop: CASSLLPSGMDTQYF. The CDR3 DNA sequence: TGTGCCAGCAGTTTATTACCTAGCGGGATGGATACGCAGTATTTT. The chain joins TRBV27 to TRBJ2-3, with TRBD2 identical over 9 bases. Germline V CDR1 and CDR2: MNHEY, SMNVEV (reference sequence). The V segment lost 1 base and the J segment 6 bases; nucleotides outside the gene matches: 5. The CDR3 is made up of 15 amino acids.